These 3 T cell receptor beta chains came from one sample sequenced in a study of cytomegalovirus exposure and HLA in healthy donors. PCR involved 60 Vbeta and 13 Jbeta primers. Sequencing used immunoSEQ multiplex PCR; TCRdb keeps in-frame clones, though not all of them. This sample carries some 120,000 clones, with 1% going to the ten biggest clones. The source material was PBMCs. These receptor sequences come from a man in his late teens or twenties in good health and CMV-seronegative.

J is TRBJ2-7 and V is TRBV9; 10 positions match TRBD2. This CDR3 has 15 residues. Germline CDR1 SGDLS, CDR2 YYNGEE. The V gene end was trimmed by 4 bases and the J gene end by 2 bases; junction bases not matched to a gene: 6. The CDR3 region is CASSSRTSGTYEQYF. CDR3 bases: TGTGCCAGCAGCTCTCGGACTAGCGGCACCTACGAGCAGTACTTC.

The chain couples TRBV1 to TRBJ2-3; the table's D call of TRBD2 was not tested on the DNA. TRBV1 is listed as a pseudogene. The CDR3 spans 19 residues. Here the CDR3 DNA reads TGCACCAGCAGCCAAGATCCCTCGGCGGGGAGCGGGATCGCAGATACGCAGTATTTT. Translated, it gives CTSSQDPSAGSGIADTQYF.

The chain carries TRBV9 and TRBJ1-2; a weak D match, TRBD1 (5 bases). Trimming shortened V by 0 bases and J by 8 bases, and 11 bases separated the two germline ends. CDR3 length: 13 residues. CDR1 is SGDLS, CDR2 YYNGEE, per germline. The CDR3 region has the DNA TGTGCCAGCAGCGTAGATGGGGGGGAAGGCTACACCTTC. It specifies CASSVDGGEGYTF.